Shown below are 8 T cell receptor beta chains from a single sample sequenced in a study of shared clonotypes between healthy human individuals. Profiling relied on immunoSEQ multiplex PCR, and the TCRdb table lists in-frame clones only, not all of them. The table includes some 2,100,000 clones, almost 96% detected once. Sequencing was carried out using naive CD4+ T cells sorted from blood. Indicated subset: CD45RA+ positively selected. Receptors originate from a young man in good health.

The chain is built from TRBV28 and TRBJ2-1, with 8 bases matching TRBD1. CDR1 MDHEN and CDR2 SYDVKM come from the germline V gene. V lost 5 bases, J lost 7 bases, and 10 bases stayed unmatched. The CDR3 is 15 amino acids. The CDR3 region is CASSGSGQGPNEQFF. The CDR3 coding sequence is TGTGCCAGCAGTGGGTCCGGACAGGGCCCTAATGAGCAGTTCTTC.

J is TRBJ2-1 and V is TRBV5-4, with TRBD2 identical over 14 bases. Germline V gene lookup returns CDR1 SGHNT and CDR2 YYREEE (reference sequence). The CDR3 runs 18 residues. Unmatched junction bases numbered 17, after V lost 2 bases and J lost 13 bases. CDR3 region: CASSFGLAGGDPAMRQFF. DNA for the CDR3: TGTGCCAGCAGCTTCGGACTAGCGGGGGGCGATCCCGCGATGCGTCAGTTCTTC.

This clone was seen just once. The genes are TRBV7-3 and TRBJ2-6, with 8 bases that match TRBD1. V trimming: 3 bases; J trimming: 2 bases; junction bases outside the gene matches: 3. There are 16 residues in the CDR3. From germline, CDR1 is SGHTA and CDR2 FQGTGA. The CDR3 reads CASSLQGAPGANVLTF. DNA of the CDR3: TGTGCCAGCAGCTTGCAGGGGGCGCCTGGGGCCAACGTCCTGACTTTC.

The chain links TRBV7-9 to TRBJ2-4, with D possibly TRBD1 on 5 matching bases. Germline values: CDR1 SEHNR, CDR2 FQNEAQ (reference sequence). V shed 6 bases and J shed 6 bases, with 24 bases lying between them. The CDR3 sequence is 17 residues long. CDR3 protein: CASRHGRVKKVGNIQYF. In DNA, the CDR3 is TGTGCCAGCAGACACGGCAGGGTGAAGAAGGTAGGAAACATTCAGTACTTC.

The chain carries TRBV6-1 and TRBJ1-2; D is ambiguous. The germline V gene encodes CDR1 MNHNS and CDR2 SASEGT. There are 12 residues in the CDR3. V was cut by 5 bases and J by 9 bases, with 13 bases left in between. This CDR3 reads CASSFLGLRYTF. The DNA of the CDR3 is TGTGCCAGCAGTTTTTTAGGGTTGCGCTACACCTTC.

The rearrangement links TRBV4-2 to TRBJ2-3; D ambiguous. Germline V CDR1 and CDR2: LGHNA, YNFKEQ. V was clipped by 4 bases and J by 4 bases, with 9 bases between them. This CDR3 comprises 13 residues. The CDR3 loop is CASSPEPADTQYF. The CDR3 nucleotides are TGTGCCAGCAGCCCGGAGCCGGCAGATACGCAGTATTTT.

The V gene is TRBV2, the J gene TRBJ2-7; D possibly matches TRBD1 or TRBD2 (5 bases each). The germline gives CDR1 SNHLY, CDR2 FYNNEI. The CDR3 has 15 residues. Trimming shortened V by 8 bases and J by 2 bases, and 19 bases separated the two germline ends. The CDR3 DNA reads TGTGCCAGCCGGGTCACTGGGGGAAATCCCTACGAGCAGTACTTC. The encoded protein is CASRVTGGNPYEQYF.

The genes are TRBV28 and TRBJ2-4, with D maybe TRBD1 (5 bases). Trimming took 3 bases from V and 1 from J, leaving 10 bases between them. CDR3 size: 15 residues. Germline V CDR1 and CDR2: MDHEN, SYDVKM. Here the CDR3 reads CASSFKGFAKNIQYF. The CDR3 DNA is TGTGCCAGCAGTTTTAAGGGGTTTGCCAAAAACATTCAGTACTTC.